Each of the 27 T cell receptor beta chains below was sequenced from the same sample in a study of cytomegalovirus exposure and HLA in healthy donors. PCR employed 60 Vbeta and 13 Jbeta primers. The repertoire was sequenced with immunoSEQ multiplex PCR; TCRdb's copy has only in-frame clones and lacks some. The data contain fewer than 200,000 clones, nearly 80% of them singletons. Sequenced input: PBMCs. The receptors were sampled from a female donor in good health and CMV-seronegative.

The chain joins TRBV29-1 to TRBJ1-2; D remains unclear. The CDR3 covers 12 residues. The V gene's germline CDR1 is SQVTM and CDR2 ANQGSEA. Trimming took 7 bases from V and 2 from J, leaving 11 bases between them. In DNA form, the CDR3 reads TGCAGCGGGCGACGGGGAAACTATGGCTACACCTTC. Residues: CSGRRGNYGYTF. Combining the CDR3 with reference TRBV29-1 and TRBJ1-2 gives the whole variable domain SAVISQKPSRDICQRGTSLTIQCQVDSQVTMMFWYRQQPGQSLTLIATANQGSEATYESGFVIDKFPISRPNLTFSTLTVSNMSPEDSSIYLCSGRRGNYGYTFGSGTRLTVV.

The J gene is TRBJ1-1, the V gene TRBV11-3, with a tentative D call TRBD1 (5 bases). The V and J ends lost 8 bases and 8 bases respectively, with 15 bases between them. CDR1 is SGHNT, CDR2 YENEEA, per germline. The CDR3 runs to 12 residues. CDR3 sequence (DNA): TGTGCCAGCCGACCAGATGACAGAGAAGCTTTCTTT. Its translation: CASRPDDREAFF.

V gene TRBV13 combines with J gene TRBJ2-5; 11 bases match TRBD2. CDR1 PRHDT and CDR2 FYEKMQ come from the germline V gene (reference sequence). The CDR3 is made up of 16 amino acids. After removal of 5 bases from V and 4 bases from J, the junction contained 9 bases not matched to a gene. DNA of the CDR3: TGTGCCAGCAGCCCCGTAGCGGGGGGGCCGGTAGAGACCCAGTACTTC. It encodes CASSPVAGGPVETQYF.

The chain uses TRBV15 and TRBJ2-2; TRBD2 is a possible D gene (5 bases). With 3 bases removed from V and 7 bases from J, the gap between germline ends came to 12 bases. This CDR3 comprises 14 residues. Germline V gene data show CDR1 as LNHNV and CDR2 as YYDKDF (reference sequence). CDR3 DNA sequence: TGTGCCACCAGCAGGTCCCTGGAGGACGGGGAGCTGTTTTTT. It encodes CATSRSLEDGELFF. The complete variable domain, with remaining parts taken from reference TRBV15 and TRBJ2-2, reads DAMVIQNPRYQVTQFGKPVTLSCSQTLNHNVMYWYQQKSSQAPKLLFHYYDKDFNNEADTPDNFQSRRPNTSFCFLDIRSPGLGDTAMYLCATSRSLEDGELFFGEGSRLTVL.

This clone was observed once. The chain couples TRBV30 to TRBJ1-5; D might be TRBD1 (6 bases). Germline V gives CDR1 GTSNPN, CDR2 SVGIG (reference sequence). Between the trimmed V and J ends, which lost 4 bases and 4 bases, there was a span of 14 bases. The CDR3 loop spans 14 amino acids. The CDR3 DNA sequence: TGTGCCTGGACCCTGGGGGGGGCAAATCAGCCCCAGCATTTT. Protein: CAWTLGGANQPQHF.

The chain is built from TRBV7-8 and TRBJ2-7; D may be TRBD1 (6 bases). V gave up 5 bases and J gave up 1 base, with 12 bases separating them. The germline CDR1 and CDR2 sequences are SGHVS and FQNEAQ. This CDR3 has 14 amino acids. The CDR3 is CASSLRDTSYEQYF. In DNA, the CDR3 is TGTGCCAGCAGCCTCCGGGACACATCCTACGAGCAGTACTTC. The whole variable domain, remainder taken from reference TRBV7-8 and TRBJ2-7, is GAGVSQSPRYKVAKRGQDVALRCDPISGHVSLFWYQQALGQGPEFLTYFQNEAQLDKSGLPSDRFFAERPEGSVSTLKIQRTQQEDSAVYLCASSLRDTSYEQYFGPGTRLTVT.

V usage is TRBV2 and J usage is TRBJ1-3; 7 bases are shared with TRBD1. V shed 4 bases, J shed 7 bases, and the junction held 4 bases outside the gene matches. CDR3 length: 13 residues. Per germline, CDR1 SNHLY and CDR2 FYNNEI. Here the CDR3 DNA reads TGTGCCAGCAGTGGAAGGGGGCAGAACACCATATATTTT. It specifies CASSGRGQNTIYF.

The chain carries TRBV13 and TRBJ2-1, with 9 bases aligning to TRBD2. CDR3 length equals 18 residues. Trimming at V came to 5 bases and at J to 0 bases, leaving 11 bases not matched to a gene. In germline, CDR1 is PRHDT, CDR2 FYEKMQ (reference sequence). CDR3 DNA: TGTGCCAGCAGCGGGCAACCGGGACTAGCAAGCTCCTACAATGAGCAGTTCTTC. Its translation is CASSGQPGLASSYNEQFF.

V is TRBV13 and J is TRBJ2-2; 12 bases map to TRBD2. CDR3 length: 15 residues. The germline V gene has CDR1 PRHDT and CDR2 FYEKMQ (reference sequence). With 4 bases clipped from V and 5 bases from J, the junction kept 2 bases outside the gene matches. In DNA, the CDR3 is TGTGCCAGCAGCTCTAGCGGGAGGGCTACCGGGGAGCTGTTTTTT. It is translated as CASSSSGRATGELFF.

This clone has a handful of counts. The chain's CDR3 is CASSERGLDNNEQFF. In nucleotides, the CDR3 is TGTGCCAGCAGCGAAAGGGGACTAGACAACAATGAGCAGTTCTTC. The chain employs TRBV7-3 and TRBJ2-1, with 8 bases that match TRBD2. Germline V gives CDR1 SGHTA, CDR2 FQGTGA. The CDR3 runs 15 residues. The V and J ends lost 5 bases and 5 bases, in that order; junction bases with no gene match: 8. Using reference TRBV7-3 and TRBJ2-1 for the parts outside the CDR3, the full variable domain is GAGVSQTPSNKVTEKGKYVELRCDPISGHTALYWYRQSLGQGPEFLIYFQGTGAADDSGLPNDRFFAVRPEGSVSTLKIQRTERGDSAVYLCASSERGLDNNEQFFGPGTRLTVL.

The chain recombines TRBV7-8 with TRBJ2-3, with TRBD1 matching over 10 bases. The CDR3 length is 15 residues. Trimming at V came to 5 bases and at J to 5 bases, leaving 7 bases not matched to a gene. CDR1 is SGHVS and CDR2 is FQNEAQ in the germline V gene. The CDR3 region has the DNA TGTGCCAGCAGCCCGGGACAGGGGAAGCTAGATACGCAGTATTTT. Residues: CASSPGQGKLDTQYF.

As for this clone: Its ends do not fully match the called genes, so a read error is possible. The chain employs TRBV5-1 and TRBJ2-7; D not certain. The germline CDR1 and CDR2 sequences are SGHRS and YFSETQ. This CDR3 contains 13 residues. The CDR3 nucleotides are TGCGCCAGCAGGTTGGGGTCAGGTGAAGAGCAGTACTTC. As protein: CASRLGSGEEQYF.

The J gene is TRBJ2-2, the V gene TRBV11-2; tentatively, D is TRBD1 (6 bases). The germline V gene has CDR1 SGHAT and CDR2 FQNNGV. This CDR3 is 15 amino acids long. V dropped 2 bases and J dropped 7 bases, with 14 bases sitting between them. The CDR3 protein is CASSLKNRADGELFF. In nucleotides, the CDR3 is TGTGCCAGCAGCTTAAAAAACAGGGCTGACGGGGAGCTGTTTTTT.

The V call is TRBV6-1, the J call TRBJ2-3; 10 positions agree with TRBD2. From germline, CDR1 is MNHNS and CDR2 SASEGT. V shed 8 bases, J shed 10 bases, and the junction held 12 bases outside the gene matches. The CDR3 has 14 residues. DNA of the CDR3: TGTGCCAGCGGGGGGGCTAGCGGGGGTTTGTCGCAGTATTTT. This gives the protein CASGGASGGLSQYF.

The rearrangement joins TRBV19 to TRBJ2-7, with 8 bases aligning to TRBD2. This CDR3 has 16 amino acids. J lost 0 bases, V lost 3 bases, and 7 bases had no gene match. CDR1 is LNHDA, CDR2 SQIVND, per germline (reference sequence). The CDR3 DNA sequence: TGTGCCAGTAGTATGAGTGCCAGCGGGAGCTCCTACGAGCAGTACTTC. This sequence encodes CASSMSASGSSYEQYF.

V and J are TRBV5-1 and TRBJ2-3; the D gene is possibly TRBD2 (7 bases). CDR3 length: 16 amino acids. Deletions cut 6 bases from V and 2 bases from J, with 19 bases between. Germline CDR1 is SGHRS and CDR2 is YFSETQ. The CDR3 DNA reads as TGCGCCAGCACCCTTGGGGGGCTAGCGGACACAGATACGCAGTATTTT. It translates to CASTLGGLADTDTQYF.

The sample holds a few counts of this clone. The chain employs TRBV5-1 and TRBJ2-1; D is unresolved. Trimming shortened V by 0 bases and J by 2 bases, and 9 bases separated the two germline ends. The CDR3 is made up of 15 amino acids. CDR1 SGHRS and CDR2 YFSETQ come from the germline V gene. The CDR3 DNA reads as TGCGCCAGCAGCTTGGATATAGTTACCTACAATGAGCAGTTCTTC. This translates into CASSLDIVTYNEQFF.

This clone was seen once. The genes are TRBV5-1 and TRBJ1-2; unclear D gene. V was cut by 6 bases and J by 4 bases, with 13 bases left in between. The CDR3 spans 13 residues. CDR1 SGHRS and CDR2 YFSETQ come from the germline V gene. As DNA, the CDR3 is TGCGCCAGCACCTTTGGCTCCCGCTATGGCTACACCTTC. The encoded protein is CASTFGSRYGYTF. Variable domain in full (rest from reference TRBV5-1 and TRBJ1-2): KAGVTQTPRYLIKTRGQQVTLSCSPISGHRSVSWYQQTPGQGLQFLFEYFSETQRNKGNFPGRFSGRQFSNSRSEMNVSTLELGDSALYLCASTFGSRYGYTFGSGTRLTVV.

The rearrangement links TRBV5-1 to TRBJ1-1, with TRBD1 matching 9 bases. CDR3 length: 15 amino acids. After removal of 0 bases from V and 2 bases from J, the junction contained 2 bases not matched to a gene. Germline values: CDR1 SGHRS, CDR2 YFSETQ. The CDR3 region is CASSLAGQGNTEAFF. CDR3 DNA sequence: TGCGCCAGCAGCTTGGCGGGACAGGGTAACACTGAAGCTTTCTTT.

The V call is TRBV6-4, the J call TRBJ1-2; perhaps TRBD1 as D (5 bases). Looked up from germline, CDR1 is MRHNA and CDR2 is SNTAGT. The CDR3 is 12 residues long. V was cut by 2 bases and J by 13 bases, with 14 bases left in between. The CDR3 sequence is CASSDSRRELTF. The CDR3 region has the DNA TGTGCCAGCAGTGACAGCCGCAGGGAACTCACCTTC.

The chain couples TRBV28 to TRBJ2-7; 8 bases map to TRBD1. Looked up from germline, CDR1 is MDHEN and CDR2 is SYDVKM. The V gene end was trimmed by 4 bases and the J gene end by 0 bases; junction bases not matched to a gene: 8. CDR3 length: 16 amino acids. In nucleotides, the CDR3 is TGTGCCAGCAGTTCCCCGGGACAGGATCGCTCCTACGAGCAGTACTTC. It encodes CASSSPGQDRSYEQYF.

This chain links TRBV27 with TRBJ2-2; D not resolved. Between the trimmed V and J ends, which lost 5 bases and 7 bases, there was a span of 11 bases. CDR1 MNHEY and CDR2 SMNVEV come from the germline V gene (reference sequence). The CDR3 totals 13 residues. CDR3 in DNA: TGTGCCAGCAGTCCTCTACGAGGCGGGGAGCTGTTTTTT. Amino acid sequence: CASSPLRGGELFF.

In regard to this clone: The junction and the germline gene differ at one end; a read error may be behind it. The chain has TRBV7-9 and TRBJ1-5; D remains ambiguous. The CDR3 sequence is 17 residues long. CDR1 is SEHNR and CDR2 is FQNEAQ in the germline V gene (reference sequence). The CDR3 region has the DNA TGTGCCAGCATCTTACCACTTAGTCGGGTCTCCCCCCAGCCCCAGCATTTT. Protein product: CASILPLSRVSPQPQHF.

The chain uses TRBV7-3 and TRBJ2-7; D perhaps matches TRBD1 (6 bases). The V and J ends lost 5 bases and 0 bases respectively, with 11 bases between them. CDR1 is SGHTA and CDR2 is FQGTGA in the germline V gene. The CDR3 spans 14 residues. The CDR3 region is CASSPGTNSYEQYF. The CDR3 DNA sequence: TGTGCCAGCAGCCCCGGGACAAACTCCTACGAGCAGTACTTC.

This chain links TRBV6-5 with TRBJ2-3; TRBD2 agrees at 8 bases. V trimming: 10 bases; J trimming: 6 bases; junction bases outside the gene matches: 15. Germline V CDR1 and CDR2: MNHEY, SVGAGI. The CDR3 loop spans 15 amino acids. Here the CDR3 DNA reads TGTGCCAAAATGGGACTAGTCGTGGGCGGGGATACGCAGTATTTT. Protein sequence: CAKMGLVVGGDTQYF.

The CDR3 is CASNDFYSAEQFF. The CDR3 DNA follows: TGTGCCAGCAACGACTTCTACTCGGCTGAGCAGTTCTTC. V usage is TRBV6-1 and J usage is TRBJ2-1; no clear D. V gave up 7 bases and J gave up 9 bases, with 16 bases separating them. Germline CDR1 reads MNHNS; CDR2 reads SASEGT. This CDR3 is 13 amino acids long.

This clone showed up just once. The V gene is TRBV7-8, the J gene TRBJ1-1, with 11 bases that match TRBD1. Germline CDR1 reads SGHVS; CDR2 reads FQNEAQ. The CDR3 is made up of 14 amino acids. Trimming removed 1 base from V and 7 bases from J; junction bases left unmatched: 2. The CDR3 bases are TGTGCCAGCAGCTTAGGGACAGGGGGCCTTGAAGCTTTCTTT. Its protein is CASSLGTGGLEAFF.